This T cell receptor beta chain was documented in a study of control samples from healthy donors and cancer patients (dated by TCRdb to the early 2020s). The library was made by the immunoSEQ multiplex PCR assay. TCRdb provides this immuneACCESS table in a form limited to in-frame rearrangements. Some clones are lacking; in checked studies, under half of them reflect an unresolved V gene, and why the rest are absent is not known. Recorded for this sample are 100,000 to 150,000 clones; 85% to 95% of them occurred a single time. The ten biggest clones cover 1.5% to 2% of the sample. Trimming costs V 3 bases and J 1 base, and their ends lie 6 bases apart. The CDR3 covers 13 residues, taking in both the cysteine and the phenylalanine. The DNA shown is the 39-base CDR3, in frame from base 1. Via the germline V gene (reference sequence), CDR1 is SEHNR and CDR2 FQNEAQ. Comments on this clone: This receptor's antigen is unknown. Base-call qualities are not available, and no considerably larger clone is one nucleotide away.

Input material: PBMCs. The receptor chain draws on TRBV7-9 and TRBJ2-5, with the D gene call left open. This sequence originates from a man between 45 and 60 years old with head and neck cancer. This receptor has the CDR3 CASSFGAQETQYF. Here is the DNA: TGTGCCAGCAGCTTTGGAGCCCAAGAGACCCAGTACTTC.